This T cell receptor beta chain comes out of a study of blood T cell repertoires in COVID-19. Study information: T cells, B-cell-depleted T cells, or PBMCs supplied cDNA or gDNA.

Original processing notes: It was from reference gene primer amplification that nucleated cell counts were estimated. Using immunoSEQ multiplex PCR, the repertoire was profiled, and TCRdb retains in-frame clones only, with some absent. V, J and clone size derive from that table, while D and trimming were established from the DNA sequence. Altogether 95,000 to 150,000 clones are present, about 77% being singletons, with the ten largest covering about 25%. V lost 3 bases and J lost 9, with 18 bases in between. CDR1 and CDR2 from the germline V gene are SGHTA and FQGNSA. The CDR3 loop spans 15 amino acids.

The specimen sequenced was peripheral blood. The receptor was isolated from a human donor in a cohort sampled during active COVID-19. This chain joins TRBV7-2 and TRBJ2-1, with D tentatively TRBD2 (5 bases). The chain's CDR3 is CASSFNPAGPGEQFF. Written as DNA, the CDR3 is TGTGCCAGCAGCTTTAACCCGGCGGGCCCGGGTGAGCAGTTCTTC.